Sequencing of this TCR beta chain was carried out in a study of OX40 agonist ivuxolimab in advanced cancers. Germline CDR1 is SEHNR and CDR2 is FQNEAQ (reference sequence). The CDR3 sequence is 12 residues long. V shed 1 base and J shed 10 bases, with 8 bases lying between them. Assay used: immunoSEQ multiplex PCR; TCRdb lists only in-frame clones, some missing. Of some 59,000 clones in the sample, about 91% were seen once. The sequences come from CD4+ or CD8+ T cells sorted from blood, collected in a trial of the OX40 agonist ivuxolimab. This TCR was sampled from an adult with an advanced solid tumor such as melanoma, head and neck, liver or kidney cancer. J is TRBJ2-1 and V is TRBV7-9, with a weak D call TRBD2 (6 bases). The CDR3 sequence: CASSLGAGEQFF. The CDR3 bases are TGTGCCAGCAGCTTAGGGGCGGGGGAGCAGTTCTTC.